The clone carrying this T cell receptor beta chain was counted a single time. Germline V gene lookup returns CDR1 SQVTM and CDR2 ANQGSEA. The CDR3 runs 13 residues. V was pared by 5 bases and J by 0 bases, with 11 bases between. This sample is part of a study of blood T cell repertoires in COVID-19. Study-level background: Samples of COVID-19 (acute and convalescent) were obtained from the United States, Italy and Spain. Sources were T cells, B-cell-depleted T cells, or PBMCs; the material itself was cDNA or gDNA.

In the source study's methods: Reference gene primer amplification gave nucleated cell count estimates. The protocol was immunoSEQ multiplex PCR, while the TCRdb copy is restricted to in-frame clones and leaves out a portion. For V, J and clone size, that table is used; D and trimming come from the DNA. This sample has 290,000 or so clones; roughly 87% occur once, and the top ten carry roughly 2.3%. The rearrangement joins TRBV29-1 to TRBJ2-7; D might be TRBD1 (5 bases). Sequenced material: peripheral blood. This sequence originates from a man aged 18 to 29 with active or convalescent COVID-19. CDR3 sequence: CSVPRDSSYEQYF. The CDR3 region has the DNA TGCAGCGTTCCGCGAGACAGCTCCTACGAGCAGTACTTC.